This T cell receptor (beta chain) was recovered during a study of T cells after yellow fever vaccination. J gave up 4 bases and V 0 bases, and 4 bases lay outside the gene matches. Germline V gene data show CDR1 as SGDLS and CDR2 as YYNGEE. This CDR3 comprises 15 residues. TCRdb recomputed calls from the 5' RACE reads with MiXCR, one row per CDR3 protein. The table lists a few hundred thousand distinct CDR3 sequences, 6.8% of them singletons, with roughly a sixth in the top ten. This clonotype was observed a handful of times. The TCR was taken from a man in his late teens or twenties who received the YFV17D yellow fever vaccine. The chain combines TRBV9 with TRBJ1-1; 9 bases are shared with TRBD1. The specimen comprised PBMCs, sampled more than 35 days after the first yellow fever vaccination. The CDR3 DNA follows: TGTGCCAGCAGCGTAGGGGGGACAGGGACCACTGAAGCTTTCTTT. Translation gives CASSVGGTGTTEAFF.